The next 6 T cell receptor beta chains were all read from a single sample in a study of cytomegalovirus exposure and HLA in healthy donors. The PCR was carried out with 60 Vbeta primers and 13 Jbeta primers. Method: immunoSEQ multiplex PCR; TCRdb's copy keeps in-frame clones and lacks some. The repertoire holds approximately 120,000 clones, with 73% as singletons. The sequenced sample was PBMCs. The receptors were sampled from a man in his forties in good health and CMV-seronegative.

CDR3 residues: CASSGGTANQPQHF. The DNA of the CDR3 is TGTGCCAGCAGCGGTGGGACAGCAAATCAGCCCCAGCATTTT. The chain recombines TRBV9 with TRBJ1-5; 7 bases map to TRBD1. The V gene end was trimmed by 3 bases and the J gene end by 4 bases; junction bases not matched to a gene: 4. The CDR3 totals 14 residues. The germline V gene has CDR1 SGDLS and CDR2 YYNGEE.

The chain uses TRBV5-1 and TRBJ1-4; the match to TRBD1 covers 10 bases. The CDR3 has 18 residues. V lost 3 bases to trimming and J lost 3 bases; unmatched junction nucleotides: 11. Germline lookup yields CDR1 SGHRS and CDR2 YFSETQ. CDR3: CASSSGTGATRANEKLFF. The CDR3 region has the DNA TGCGCCAGCAGCTCCGGGACAGGGGCCACCAGAGCTAATGAAAAACTGTTTTTT.

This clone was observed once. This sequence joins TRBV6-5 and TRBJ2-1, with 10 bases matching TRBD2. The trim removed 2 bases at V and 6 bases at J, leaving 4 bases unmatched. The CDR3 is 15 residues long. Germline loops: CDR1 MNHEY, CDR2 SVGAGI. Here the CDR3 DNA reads TGTGCCAGCAGTTACCGGTCTAGCGGGGGCAATGAGCAGTTCTTC. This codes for CASSYRSSGGNEQFF.

The DNA for the CDR3 is TGTGCCAGCAGCCACCCCTGGACAGGGGGGTTTGGCTATGGCTACACCTTC. Translated, it gives CASSHPWTGGFGYGYTF. The chain has TRBV4-2 and TRBJ1-2, with 10 bases lining up with TRBD1. The CDR3 is 17 residues long. Germline V CDR1 and CDR2: LGHNA, YNFKEQ. Trimming at V came to 3 bases and at J to 4 bases, leaving 11 bases not matched to a gene.

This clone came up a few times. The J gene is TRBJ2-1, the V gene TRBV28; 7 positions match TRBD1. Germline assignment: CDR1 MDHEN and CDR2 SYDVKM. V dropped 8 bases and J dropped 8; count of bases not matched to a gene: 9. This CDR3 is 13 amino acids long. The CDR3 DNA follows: TGTGCCAGCGGGGACAGAAATGCGGATGAGCAGTTCTTC. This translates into CASGDRNADEQFF.

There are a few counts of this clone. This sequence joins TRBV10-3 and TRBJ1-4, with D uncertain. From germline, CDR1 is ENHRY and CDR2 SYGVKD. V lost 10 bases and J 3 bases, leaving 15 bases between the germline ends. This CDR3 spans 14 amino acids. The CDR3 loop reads CATKIGSANEKLFF. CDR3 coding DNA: TGTGCCACCAAGATAGGGAGTGCTAATGAAAAACTGTTTTTT.